Listed below are T cell receptor beta chains from one sample, sequenced in a study of CD8 T cells in Susac syndrome. Each CDR3 protein gets one entry after TCRdb re-called the immunoSEQ multiplex PCR reads with MiXCR. The data contain 77,000 or so distinct CDR3 sequences, about 92% of them singletons. Sequencing was carried out using CD4+ T cells from PBMCs. These receptors came from a human donor with Susac syndrome. Each CDR3 is given with its conserved first and last residue. The D gene is left open where the match is weak. Some rows mark clone size as missing; the rest say once, few, many or name a class of expanded clone.

abundance | j_gene | v_gene | d_gene | CDR3aa | CDR3nt
. | TRBJ1-2 | TRBV7-9 | TRBD1 | CASSFTTTGDYGYTF | TGTGCCAGCAGCTTCACTACGACAGGGGACTATGGCTACACCTTC
. | TRBJ2-5 | TRBV28 | . | CASSLLQETQYF | TGTGCCAGCAGTTTACTCCAAGAGACCCAGTACTTC
few | TRBJ2-1 | TRBV4-3 | TRBD1 | CASSQGQGQVHNEQFF | TGCGCCAGCAGCCAAGGGCAAGGACAGGTTCACAATGAGCAGTTCTTC
. | TRBJ2-3 | TRBV4-2 | . | CASSQYDQDTQYF | TGTGCCAGCAGCCAATACGACCAAGATACGCAGTATTTT
. | TRBJ1-5 | TRBV6-2/TRBV6-3 | . | CASSRTGPLNQPQHF | TGTGCCAGCAGTCGAACCGGGCCCCTTAATCAGCCCCAGCATTTT
. | TRBJ1-1 | TRBV7-3 | . | CASSLSGKTEAFF | TGTGCCAGCAGCTTAAGTGGGAAAACTGAAGCTTTCTTT
once | TRBJ2-7 | TRBV6-6 | . | CASSYSTGTLYEQYF | TGTGCCAGCAGTTACTCGACCGGGACTCTCTACGAGCAGTACTTC
once | TRBJ1-1 | TRBV6-5 | . | CASSQTANTEAFF | TGTGCCAGCAGTCAGACGGCAAACACTGAAGCTTTCTTT
. | TRBJ1-2 | TRBV20-1 | . | CSARDLGGIYGYTF | TGCAGTGCTAGAGATCTGGGCGGAATCTATGGCTACACCTTC
. | TRBJ2-5 | TRBV2 | . | CASRAGDYGSETQYF | TGTGCCAGCAGGGCAGGGGACTATGGGTCGGAGACCCAGTACTTC
. | TRBJ1-5 | TRBV7-2 | . | CASSLNRDSNQPQHF | TGTGCCAGCAGCTTGAACAGGGATAGCAATCAGCCCCAGCATTTT
. | TRBJ2-2 | TRBV6-2/TRBV6-3 | TRBD2 | CASSYGTSITGELFF | TGTGCCAGCAGTTACGGGACTAGTATCACCGGGGAGCTGTTTTTT
. | TRBJ1-1 | TRBV6-5 | . | CASSSQGGATTEAFF | TGTGCCAGCAGTTCCCAAGGAGGAGCCACGACTGAAGCTTTCTTT
. | TRBJ1-2 | TRBV6-6 | TRBD1 | CASSFGQGPYGYTF | TGTGCCAGCAGTTTTGGACAGGGACCTTATGGCTACACCTTC
. | TRBJ2-7 | TRBV6-5 | . | CASRRSSSEQYF | TGTGCCAGCCGTCGGTCCTCGAGCGAGCAGTACTTC
. | TRBJ1-2 | TRBV29-1 | . | CSVGRVEERYTF | TGCAGCGTTGGTCGGGTGGAGGAACGCTACACCTTC
. | TRBJ1-1 | TRBV7-9 | . | CASSLATPMNTEAFF | TGTGCCAGCAGCTTAGCGACACCGATGAACACTGAAGCTTTCTTT
once | TRBJ2-7 | TRBV6-5 | . | CASSSRDPGSRYEQYF | TGTGCCAGCAGTTCCCGGGACCCCGGTTCCCGTTACGAGCAGTACTTC
once | TRBJ1-5 | TRBV7-2 | . | CASSLLLGVGATRAQPQHF | TGTGCCAGCAGCTTACTTTTGGGTGTGGGGGCCACTCGGGCTCAGCCCCAGCATTTT
. | TRBJ1-1 | TRBV5-6 | . | CASSPHDSPGTEAFF | TGTGCCAGCAGCCCGCACGACAGCCCGGGCACTGAAGCTTTCTTT
. | TRBJ1-2 | TRBV7-2 | . | CASSKGGVDGYTF | TGTGCCAGCAGCAAAGGCGGGGTCGATGGCTACACCTTC
few | TRBJ2-1 | TRBV12-3/TRBV12-4 | . | CASSPRTQEGEQFF | TGTGCCAGCTCCCCAAGGACCCAGGAGGGTGAGCAGTTCTTC
. | TRBJ1-1 | TRBV6-2/TRBV6-3 | . | CASSVNGPVVGAFF | TGTGCCAGCAGCGTAAATGGACCGGTTGTAGGGGCTTTCTTT
. | TRBJ2-4 | TRBV21-1 | . | CASSKASWVFSENIQYF | TGTGCCAGCAGCAAAGCTTCATGGGTTTTTTCCGAAAACATTCAGTACTTC
. | TRBJ1-2 | TRBV30 | . | CAWSVPGGGYTF | TGTGCCTGGAGTGTACCTGGAGGAGGCTACACCTTC
. | TRBJ2-5 | TRBV12-3/TRBV12-4 | TRBD2 | CASSFRLAGGQETQYF | TGTGCCAGCAGTTTCCGACTAGCGGGGGGTCAAGAGACCCAGTACTTC
few | TRBJ2-5 | TRBV6-2/TRBV6-3 | . | CASSYSNRGHGETQYF | TGTGCCAGCAGTTACTCGAATCGTGGACACGGAGAGACCCAGTACTTC
. | TRBJ2-5 | TRBV30 | . | CAWSGPERETQYF | TGTGCCTGGAGTGGACCTGAGAGAGAGACCCAGTACTTC
. | TRBJ2-7 | TRBV28 | TRBD2 | CATQIGTSGYEQYF | TGTGCCACCCAGATCGGGACTAGCGGATACGAGCAGTACTTC
. | TRBJ2-5 | TRBV3-1 | . | CASSRRTHTGETQYF | TGTGCCAGCAGCCGGCGGACTCACACGGGAGAGACCCAGTACTTC
. | TRBJ1-2 | TRBV7-2 | . | CASSFSAPVGNGYTF | TGTGCCAGCAGCTTTAGCGCCCCAGTTGGTAATGGCTACACCTTC
. | TRBJ1-6 | TRBV12-5 | . | CASGLNGAAIPSSYNSPLHF | TGTGCTAGTGGTTTGAACGGGGCCGCTATCCCTAGCTCCTATAATTCACCCCTCCACTTT
. | TRBJ2-3 | TRBV20-1 | . | CSASGRGSTDTQYF | TGCAGTGCTAGTGGACGGGGGAGCACAGATACGCAGTATTTT
. | TRBJ2-5 | TRBV5-1 | . | CASSFWAQETQYF | TGCGCCAGCAGCTTTTGGGCTCAAGAGACCCAGTACTTC
once | TRBJ2-2 | TRBV7-2 | TRBD2 | CASRLAGERTGELFF | TGTGCCAGCAGGCTAGCGGGAGAGAGGACCGGGGAGCTGTTTTTT
. | TRBJ1-3 | TRBV23-1 | . | CASSRKDSSGNTIYF | TGCGCCAGCAGTAGGAAGGACAGCTCTGGAAACACCATATATTTT
. | TRBJ2-1 | TRBV20-1 | . | CSGEGSSYNEQFF | TGCAGTGGAGAGGGGAGCTCCTACAATGAGCAGTTCTTC
. | TRBJ2-5 | TRBV28 | . | CASFLVGEFGTQYF | TGTGCCAGTTTTTTAGTCGGGGAATTCGGGACCCAGTACTTC
. | TRBJ2-6 | TRBV18 | . | CASSPLAGYSGANVLTF | TGTGCCAGCTCACCACTCGCAGGTTACTCTGGGGCCAACGTCCTGACTTTC
. | TRBJ1-1 | TRBV7-6 | . | CASSPQGLNTEAFF | TGTGCCAGCAGCCCACAGGGCCTGAACACTGAAGCTTTCTTT
. | TRBJ2-2 | TRBV7-7 | . | CASSLAHNTGELFF | TGTGCCAGCAGCTTAGCCCATAACACCGGGGAGCTGTTTTTT
. | TRBJ1-6 | TRBV30 | . | CACRGESNSPLHF | TGTGCCTGTAGAGGAGAATCGAATTCACCCCTCCACTTT
. | TRBJ2-7 | TRBV6-5 | TRBD1 | CASRTTGVAHEQYF | TGTGCCAGCAGAACGACAGGGGTTGCCCACGAGCAGTACTTC
. | TRBJ1-5 | TRBV7-2 | . | CASSPRAHSLYSNQPQHF | TGTGCCAGCAGCCCACGGGCACATTCGCTTTATAGCAATCAGCCCCAGCATTTT
. | TRBJ2-3 | TRBV5-1 | TRBD2 | CASSSGLAGGLRSTDTQYF | TGCGCCAGCAGCTCGGGACTAGCGGGGGGACTTAGAAGCACAGATACGCAGTATTTT